The sample holds a few counts of the clone carrying this T cell receptor (beta chain). This entry belongs to a study of T-cell memory formation after mild COVID-19. V lost 2 bases to trimming and J lost 2 bases, with 9 bases between them. Germline lookup yields CDR1 ENHRY and CDR2 SYGVKD. This CDR3 has 14 amino acids. In TCRdb, the 5' RACE reads were re-called with MiXCR into one record per CDR3 protein. The sample carries nearly 250,000 distinct CDR3 sequences, 15% recorded once. This TCR derives from an adult woman who had mild COVID-19 (a few samples of this study predate the infection). Cell type and time point are not known. The material sequenced was PBMCs or a T cell subset sorted from them (not recorded which). This chain uses TRBV10-3 with TRBJ1-1; no definite D call. CDR3 residues: CAISERADNTEAFF. The CDR3, as DNA: TGTGCCATCAGTGAGAGAGCAGACAACACTGAAGCTTTCTTT.